This entry lists 29 T cell receptor beta chains sequenced from one sample in a study of blood T cell repertoires in COVID-19 (TCRdb year 2020). Library preparation used the immunoSEQ multiplex PCR assay. The source is immuneACCESS, and TCRdb retained only in-frame sequences with V and J called. Part of the clones is not carried over; for the studies checked, unresolved V genes explain less than half of this, and the remainder is unexplained. The sample table contains 150,000 to 200,000 clones; only one count was recorded for roughly 89% of them. Around 1.4% of the sample is taken by the ten largest. The sample comprised peripheral blood. These receptors all come from a woman between 45 and 60 years old with acute or convalescent COVID-19.

The J gene is TRBJ2-4, the V gene TRBV19; possibly TRBD1 for D (5 bases). The length of the CDR3 is 14 residues. Germline values: CDR1 LNHDA, CDR2 SQIVND (reference sequence). V lost 7 bases to trimming and J lost 1 base, with 11 bases between them. The CDR3 reads CASNPGKAKNIQYF. CDR3 DNA sequence: TGTGCCAGTAATCCAGGGAAGGCCAAAAACATTCAGTACTTC.

The chain uses TRBV7-9 and TRBJ2-3, with 8 bases aligning to TRBD2. CDR1 SEHNR and CDR2 FQNEAQ come from the germline V gene (reference sequence). The trim removed 6 bases at V and 1 base at J, leaving 3 bases unmatched. The length of the CDR3 is 14 residues. CDR3 DNA: TGTGCCAGCAGTCGAGCGGGGGGCACAGATACGCAGTATTTT. Amino acid sequence: CASSRAGGTDTQYF.

The CDR3 nucleotides read TGTGCCAGCAGCCCCTTCCTAGCGGGAGGCCCCTACGAGCAGTACTTC. This gives the protein CASSPFLAGGPYEQYF. The chain is built from TRBV7-2 and TRBJ2-7; 11 positions match TRBD2. CDR3 size: 16 residues. Germline assignment: CDR1 SGHTA and CDR2 FQGNSA. The junction had 8 bases not matched to a gene; V was cut back by 5 bases and J by 2 bases.

This chain joins TRBV5-6 and TRBJ2-3, with 7 bases identical to TRBD1. Per the germline V gene, CDR1 is SGHDT and CDR2 is YYEEEE. CDR3 size: 14 residues. Unmatched junction bases numbered 4, after V lost 4 bases and J lost 2 bases. The chain's CDR3 is CASSITGATDTQYF. As DNA, the CDR3 is TGTGCCAGCAGCATCACAGGGGCCACAGATACGCAGTATTTT.

The chain is built from TRBV19 and TRBJ1-1, with unresolved D. Trimming left V 7 bases short and J 4 bases short, with 13 bases between. The germline V gene encodes CDR1 LNHDA and CDR2 SQIVND (reference sequence). CDR3 length: 13 residues. CDR3 DNA: TGTGCCAGTAACCGCCGGGAAGGCACTGAAGCTTTCTTT. Protein product: CASNRREGTEAFF.

The gene calls are TRBV11-2 and TRBJ1-2, with D perhaps TRBD1 (5 bases). CDR1 and CDR2 (germline): SGHAT, FQNNGV. Deletions cut 5 bases from V and 4 bases from J, with 14 bases between. The length of the CDR3 is 14 residues. The CDR3 loop reads CASSPNQGSYGYTF. CDR3 nucleotide sequence: TGTGCCAGCAGCCCCAATCAGGGTAGCTATGGCTACACCTTC. The whole variable domain, remainder taken from reference TRBV11-2 and TRBJ1-2, is EAGVAQSPRYKIIEKRQSVAFWCNPISGHATLYWYQQILGQGPKLLIQFQNNGVVDDSQLPKDRFSAERLKGVDSTLKIQPAKLEDSAVYLCASSPNQGSYGYTFGSGTRLTVV.

The chain uses TRBV9 and TRBJ2-7; D is unresolved. Germline assignment: CDR1 SGDLS and CDR2 YYNGEE. V was pared by 4 bases and J by 6 bases, with 11 bases between. The CDR3 totals 12 residues. This chain's CDR3 is CASSPQVGEQYF. DNA of the CDR3: TGTGCCAGCAGCCCTCAGGTGGGCGAGCAGTACTTC.

The genes are TRBV7-8 and TRBJ1-5, with a tentative D call TRBD1 (6 bases). Trimming took off 4 bases at V and 6 bases at J, with 16 bases between the two ends. Germline CDR1 SGHVS, CDR2 FQNEAQ. The CDR3 has 15 amino acids. CDR3 nucleotides: TGTGCCAGCAGCTACCAGGGGAGTGGCGGTCAGCCCCAGCATTTT. It translates to CASSYQGSGGQPQHF.

Concerning this clone itself: Other DNA sequences in this specimen translate into the identical CDR3. The chain recombines TRBV18 with TRBJ1-5, with a possible D match to TRBD1 (6 bases). With 3 bases removed from V and 9 bases from J, the gap between germline ends came to 12 bases. The CDR3 is 13 amino acids. Germline V gene sequence: CDR1 KGHSH, CDR2 LQKENI. The CDR3 coding sequence is TGTGCCAGCTCACCGGGGGCTGAGGGGCCCCAGCATTTT. This encodes CASSPGAEGPQHF.

V is TRBV30 and J is TRBJ1-2; TRBD1 aligns across 10 bases. The CDR3 totals 14 residues. The junction had 10 bases not matched to a gene; V was cut back by 4 bases and J by 8 bases. CDR1 is GTSNPN and CDR2 is SVGIG in the germline V gene (reference sequence). The CDR3 DNA reads as TGTGCCTGGAATCCGGGACAGGGGAGAAGAGGCTACACCTTC. Protein: CAWNPGQGRRGYTF. The full variable domain, rest sourced from reference TRBV30 and TRBJ1-2, is SQTIHQWPATLVQPVGSPLSLECTVEGTSNPNLYWYRQAAGRGLQLLFYSVGIGQISSEVPQNLSASRPQDRQFILSSKKLLLSDSGFYLCAWNPGQGRRGYTFGSGTRLTVV.

The chain couples TRBV7-8 to TRBJ2-2, with 7 positions matching TRBD1. This CDR3 contains 14 residues. The V gene's germline CDR1 is SGHVS and CDR2 FQNEAQ. V lost 5 bases, J lost 6 bases, and 6 bases stayed unmatched. The CDR3 sequence: CASSPQGSPGELFF. The CDR3, as DNA: TGTGCCAGCAGCCCACAGGGGTCCCCCGGGGAGCTGTTTTTT.

The chain carries TRBV7-2 and TRBJ2-1; 9 bases align to TRBD2. Germline CDR1 and CDR2: SGHTA and FQGNSA. The CDR3 length is 15 residues. After removal of 6 bases from V and 5 bases from J, the junction contained 8 bases not matched to a gene. The chain's CDR3 is CASSQTSGRNNEQFF. In DNA, the CDR3 is TGTGCCAGCAGTCAAACTAGCGGGCGAAACAATGAGCAGTTCTTC.

The rearrangement uses TRBV4-1 and TRBJ1-2, with a weak D call TRBD1 (5 bases). Per the germline V gene, CDR1 is MGHRA and CDR2 is YSYEKL. This CDR3 contains 19 residues. V was shortened by 0 bases and J by 2 bases, with 22 bases between the two germline ends. Here the CDR3 reads CASSQESLAWAGGNYGYTF. Written as DNA, the CDR3 is TGCGCCAGCAGCCAAGAAAGCCTCGCTTGGGCCGGGGGAAACTATGGCTACACCTTC.

The V gene is TRBV6-6, the J gene TRBJ2-7, with D possibly matching TRBD1 (6 bases). Trimming stripped 2 bases from V and 2 bases from J, with 10 bases between. The CDR3 is made up of 14 amino acids. CDR1 and CDR2 from the germline V gene are MNHNY and SVGAGI (reference sequence). The CDR3 reads CASSYGTPAYEQYF. CDR3 nucleotide sequence: TGTGCCAGCAGTTACGGGACACCTGCCTACGAGCAGTACTTC.

This clone came up once. V gene TRBV4-2 combines with J gene TRBJ2-1, with 10 bases that match TRBD2. In germline, CDR1 is LGHNA, CDR2 YNFKEQ. Trimming removed 6 bases from V and 7 bases from J; junction bases left unmatched: 9. The CDR3 is 15 residues long. The CDR3 spells CASRESGGVRNEQFF. The CDR3 DNA is TGTGCCAGCAGGGAAAGCGGGGGGGTGAGGAATGAGCAGTTCTTC.

This clone was seen just once. This chain connects TRBV5-1 to TRBJ2-1, with a tentative D call TRBD2 (6 bases). The V end was cut by 2 bases, the J end by 5 bases, with 11 bases between. Germline V gene data show CDR1 as SGHRS and CDR2 as YFSETQ. There are 14 residues in the CDR3. The CDR3 spells CASSFGTLNNEQFF. CDR3 DNA sequence: TGCGCCAGCAGCTTCGGGACTCTAAACAATGAGCAGTTCTTC. The entire variable domain, with the rest obtained from reference TRBV5-1 and TRBJ2-1, is as follows: KAGVTQTPRYLIKTRGQQVTLSCSPISGHRSVSWYQQTPGQGLQFLFEYFSETQRNKGNFPGRFSGRQFSNSRSEMNVSTLELGDSALYLCASSFGTLNNEQFFGPGTRLTVL.

The chain employs TRBV10-3 and TRBJ1-5; 8 bases fit TRBD1. Germline V CDR1 and CDR2: ENHRY, SYGVKD. The CDR3 contains 13 residues. Trimming at V came to 3 bases and at J to 8 bases, leaving 3 bases not matched to a gene. The CDR3 nucleotides read TGTGCCATCAGTGACGGACAGGGTGAGCCCCAGCATTTT. Encoded protein: CAISDGQGEPQHF.

With regard to this clone: Other DNA sequences in this sample translate to the same CDR3. J is TRBJ1-2 and V is TRBV10-3, with D possibly matching TRBD1 (5 bases). CDR1 and CDR2 from the germline V gene are ENHRY and SYGVKD. The CDR3 contains 13 residues. V lost 6 bases to trimming and J lost 2 bases, with 10 bases between them. CDR3 in DNA: TGTGCCATCAGCCTCGACAGAAACTATGGCTACACCTTC. Translating it yields CAISLDRNYGYTF.

The chain has TRBV30 and TRBJ2-3; 8 bases align to TRBD1. CDR3 length: 14 residues. With V trimmed by 5 bases and J by 1 base, 5 bases remained unmatched. CDR1 and CDR2 from the germline V gene are GTSNPN and SVGIG (reference sequence). In nucleotides, the CDR3 is TGTGCCTGGTCAACAGGGGGAGGCACAGATACGCAGTATTTT. The encoded protein is CAWSTGGGTDTQYF.

V usage is TRBV7-9 and J usage is TRBJ1-3; no reliable D call. Germline V gene lookup returns CDR1 SEHNR and CDR2 FQNEAQ (reference sequence). CDR3 length equals 12 residues. DNA for the CDR3: TGTGGTCCGCGGCCGTCTGGAAACACCATATATTTT. Protein product: CGPRPSGNTIYF.

This clone was observed a few times. The rearrangement links TRBV6-5 to TRBJ1-2, with 9 nucleotides matching TRBD1. Germline values: CDR1 MNHEY, CDR2 SVGAGI. The CDR3 contains 14 residues. J was trimmed by 6 bases and V by 5 bases; bases with no gene match: 7. The CDR3 protein is CASSPDRGVDGYTF. The CDR3, as DNA: TGTGCCAGCAGTCCGGACAGGGGAGTGGATGGCTACACCTTC.

This clone was found a few times. The chain employs TRBV7-2 and TRBJ2-1; 10 nucleotides agree with TRBD1. Trimming cost V 3 bases and J 5 bases; bases outside gene matches: 7. Germline assignment: CDR1 SGHTA and CDR2 FQGNSA. The CDR3 loop spans 16 amino acids. The CDR3 bases are TGTGCCAGCAGCTTGACAGGGGGCAAGTCAGACAATGAGCAGTTCTTC. The encoded protein is CASSLTGGKSDNEQFF.

The chain uses TRBV13 and TRBJ1-1, with 7 nucleotides matching TRBD1. CDR3 length: 15 residues. Losses at the gene ends were 2 bases for V and 4 bases for J; bases not matched to a gene: 7. Germline V gives CDR1 PRHDT, CDR2 FYEKMQ (reference sequence). In DNA form, the CDR3 reads TGTGCCAGCAGCTTACTCGGTCAGGGGGGCACTGAAGCTTTCTTT. Its translation: CASSLLGQGGTEAFF.

J is TRBJ2-2 and V is TRBV7-9, with TRBD2 identical over 10 bases. The CDR3 extends over 19 amino acids. The V segment lost 5 bases and the J segment 5 bases; nucleotides outside the gene matches: 17. CDR1 and CDR2 from the germline V gene are SEHNR and FQNEAQ (reference sequence). CDR3 bases: TGTGCCAGCAGCCCAAGGAGGGGCTTAGCGGGGGGAAGGACCGGGGAGCTGTTTTTT. Protein product: CASSPRRGLAGGRTGELFF.

This chain uses TRBV11-2 with TRBJ1-1, with D unclear. The CDR3 covers 11 residues. With 5 bases removed from V and 4 bases from J, the gap between germline ends came to 5 bases. Germline V CDR1 and CDR2: SGHAT, FQNNGV. CDR3 protein: CASSPSTEAFF. CDR3 in DNA: TGTGCCAGCAGCCCCAGCACTGAAGCTTTCTTT.

This clone was recorded a few times. This sequence joins TRBV6-4 and TRBJ2-2; TRBD1 agrees at 8 bases. The CDR3 consists of 16 residues. Trimming cost V 6 bases and J 3 bases; bases outside gene matches: 9. Germline V gene sequence: CDR1 MRHNA, CDR2 SNTAGT. For the CDR3, the DNA is TGTGCCAGCAGGGGACCGGGGACAGGAGACACCGGGGAGCTGTTTTTT. It translates to CASRGPGTGDTGELFF.

The chain has TRBV10-3 and TRBJ2-5; D is perhaps TRBD1 (6 bases). The germline V gene encodes CDR1 ENHRY and CDR2 SYGVKD. The CDR3 sequence is 13 residues long. V shed 8 bases and J shed 5 bases, with 15 bases lying between them. CDR3 nucleotides: TGTGCCATCCGCCCGGGGCAGGGGGAGACCCAGTACTTC. It is translated as CAIRPGQGETQYF.

In nucleotides, the CDR3 is TGCAGTGCTAGAGAGACTTATGGCTACACCTTC. Amino acid sequence: CSARETYGYTF. The chain uses TRBV20-1 and TRBJ1-2, with D unresolved. The length of the CDR3 is 11 residues. V lost 0 bases to trimming and J lost 5 bases, with 4 bases between them. Germline V gene sequence: CDR1 DFQATT, CDR2 SNEGSKA (reference sequence).

This sequence joins TRBV15 and TRBJ1-2; unclear D gene. The CDR3 sequence is 10 residues long. Deletions cut 5 bases from V and 7 bases from J, with 5 bases between. Germline V gives CDR1 LNHNV, CDR2 YYDKDF (reference sequence). CDR3 loop: CATSRPGYTF. The DNA of the CDR3 is TGTGCCACCAGCCGTCCTGGCTACACCTTC. Supplemented by reference TRBV15 and TRBJ1-2, the full variable domain reads DAMVIQNPRYQVTQFGKPVTLSCSQTLNHNVMYWYQQKSSQAPKLLFHYYDKDFNNEADTPDNFQSRRPNTSFCFLDIRSPGLGDTAMYLCATSRPGYTFGSGTRLTVV.